One and the same sample provided the 2 T cell receptor beta chains below, sequenced in a study of vaccination and CD4 T cells after COVID-19. Treatment given: roughly 11-day PBMC culture with coronavirus spike peptide pools or control peptides (ViraFEST assay). Their target antigens are unknown. Sequence data for DNA of cultured CD4+ T cells were generated by the Oncomine TCR Beta short-read assay. TCRdb reprocessed the PCR reads via MiXCR and lists one record per CDR3 protein. The table lists roughly 13,000 distinct CDR3 sequences, around 42% of them singletons. Material: CD4+ T cells from blood, cultured in vitro, obtained before SARS-CoV-2 vaccination. The receptors here all came from a human donor who had recovered from COVID-19.

This clonotype was found once. V is TRBV25-1 and J is TRBJ1-6; 7 bases agree with TRBD1. Germline assignment: CDR1 MGHDK and CDR2 SYGVNS. The V segment lost 4 bases and the J segment 3 bases; nucleotides outside the gene matches: 3. The CDR3 contains 15 residues. CDR3: CASSVNRGYNSPLHF. In nucleotides, the CDR3 is TGTGCCAGCAGTGTGAACAGGGGCTATAATTCACCCCTCCACTTT.

The genes are TRBV20-1 and TRBJ1-1; unclear D gene. This CDR3 has 14 amino acids. Deletions cut 6 bases from V and 1 base from J, with 15 bases between. CDR1 is DFQATT and CDR2 is SNEGSKA in the germline V gene (reference sequence). The CDR3 nucleotides are TGCAGTGCCCGGCCGATCTCAGGGAACACTGAAGCTTTCTTT. It yields the protein CSARPISGNTEAFF.